The 4 T cell receptor beta chains presented below share a single source sample, sequenced in a study of T cell responses to AZD1222 COVID-19 vaccine. Produced via immunoSEQ multiplex PCR; TCRdb's table is partial and in-frame only. Among 160,000 or so clones listed, 75% to 95% were seen once. Sequencing was performed on peripheral blood, taken on day 0 of AZD1222 vaccination. These receptors were obtained from an adult in good health.

In DNA, the CDR3 is TGTGCCAGCAGCTTGGATGGGGCTGGAAACACCATATATTTT. Amino acid sequence: CASSLDGAGNTIYF. The chain links TRBV7-2 to TRBJ1-3; no clear D. The ends were cut back, 3 bases at V and 2 bases at J, with 8 bases in the middle. Germline CDR1 and CDR2: SGHTA and FQGNSA. CDR3 length: 14 amino acids.

The rearrangement links TRBV5-1 to TRBJ1-6; 7 bases fit TRBD1. Germline CDR1 reads SGHRS; CDR2 reads YFSETQ. The CDR3 is made up of 16 amino acids. The V gene end was trimmed by 0 bases and the J gene end by 7 bases; junction bases not matched to a gene: 7. This CDR3 is CASSLGSDRVNSPLHF. The CDR3 nucleotides read TGCGCCAGCAGCTTGGGTAGTGACAGGGTGAATTCACCCCTCCACTTT.

This sequence joins TRBV25-1 and TRBJ2-2; D is perhaps TRBD2 (7 bases). V was pared by 4 bases and J by 4 bases, with 13 bases between. The V gene's germline CDR1 is MGHDK and CDR2 SYGVNS. The CDR3 consists of 15 residues. CDR3 bases: TGTGCCAGCAGTGTACAGGGCGGGAGCACCGGGGAGCTGTTTTTT. Translation: CASSVQGGSTGELFF. The entire variable domain, with the rest obtained from reference TRBV25-1 and TRBJ2-2, is as follows: EADIYQTPRYLVIGTGKKITLECSQTMGHDKMYWYQQDPGMELHLIHYSYGVNSTEKGDLSSESTVSRIRTEHFPLTLESARPSHTSQYLCASSVQGGSTGELFFGEGSRLTVL.

The gene calls are TRBV5-6 and TRBJ2-5, with TRBD2 matching 7 bases. The CDR3 is made up of 16 amino acids. From germline, CDR1 is SGHDT and CDR2 YYEEEE. The V and J ends lost 7 bases and 2 bases, in that order; junction bases with no gene match: 14. CDR3 DNA sequence: TGTGCCAGCTATACGGTGCGGCTAGCGGTACAAGAGACCCAGTACTTC. Its translation is CASYTVRLAVQETQYF.